Shown below are 14 T cell receptor beta chains from a single sample sequenced in a study of spatial heterogeneity in lung cancer. Time point indicated: sample taken at primary tumor resection. TCRdb reanalysed the 5' RACE reads using MiXCR and keeps one entry per CDR3 protein. This table holds 60,000 to 90,000 distinct CDR3 sequences, 7.5% to 9.5% found once. Specimen: PBMCs, collected at surgery. The receptor set was obtained from a male donor with early-stage non-small cell lung cancer.

This clonotype was counted ten times or more. This sequence joins TRBV29-1 and TRBJ1-5; D gene ambiguous. Trimming pared 5 bases from V and 0 bases from J, leaving 8 bases between. Germline CDR1 SQVTM, CDR2 ANQGSEA. The CDR3 sequence is 13 residues long. The CDR3 loop is CSVRQASNQPQHF. CDR3 bases: TGCAGCGTTAGACAAGCTAGCAATCAGCCCCAGCATTTT.

In this sample, this clonotype turned up many times. This rearrangement joins TRBV6-2 or TRBV6-3 to TRBJ1-1; TRBD1 is a possible D gene (6 bases). The CDR3 contains 14 residues. The germline V gene has CDR1 MNHEY and CDR2 SVGEGT. V dropped 2 bases and J dropped 4 bases, with 11 bases sitting between them. The CDR3 sequence is CASSYVQGVTEAFF. CDR3 bases: TGTGCCAGCAGTTACGTACAGGGAGTCACTGAAGCTTTCTTT.

This clonotype was counted many times. For the CDR3, the DNA is TGCGCCAGCAGTAGGAGTAATCCCTACGAGCAGTACTTC. It codes for CASSRSNPYEQYF. The V call is TRBV5-1, the J call TRBJ2-7, with unresolved D. Germline CDR1 and CDR2: SGHRS and YFSETQ. The CDR3 has 13 amino acids. Trimming removed 5 bases at V and 2 bases at J, with 11 bases between.

The CDR3, as DNA: TGTGCCAGCAGCTCAACAGGGAAGGACGAGCAGTACTTC. Translated: CASSSTGKDEQYF. The gene calls are TRBV7-8 and TRBJ2-7; maybe TRBD1 (6 bases). V was clipped by 4 bases and J by 5 bases, with 12 bases between them. This CDR3 comprises 13 residues. CDR1 is SGHVS, CDR2 FQNEAQ, per germline.

The chain uses TRBV11-2 and TRBJ2-1, with TRBD2 identical over 10 bases. The CDR3 extends over 14 amino acids. Germline assignment: CDR1 SGHAT and CDR2 FQNNGV. V was clipped by 1 base and J by 12 bases; unmatched bases: 6. CDR3 coding DNA: TGTGCCAGCAGCTTAGCCGGACTAGCGGCTGCGCAGTTCTTC. This translates into CASSLAGLAAAQFF. Complete variable domain (other parts from reference TRBV11-2 and TRBJ2-1): EAGVAQSPRYKIIEKRQSVAFWCNPISGHATLYWYQQILGQGPKLLIQFQNNGVVDDSQLPKDRFSAERLKGVDSTLKIQPAKLEDSAVYLCASSLAGLAAAQFFGPGTRLTVL.

This clonotype was counted many times. This chain joins TRBV10-3 and TRBJ2-3, with a possible D match to TRBD2 (5 bases). The CDR3 is made up of 15 amino acids. V dropped 0 bases and J dropped 4 bases, with 11 bases sitting between them. CDR1 and CDR2 from the germline V gene are ENHRY and SYGVKD. CDR3 region: CAISESRAHSDTQYF. For the CDR3, the DNA is TGTGCCATCAGTGAGTCGCGGGCTCACTCAGATACGCAGTATTTT.

This clonotype was counted a few times. V usage is TRBV10-3 and J usage is TRBJ2-1; D gene unclear. The CDR3 contains 15 residues. With 0 bases removed from V and 0 bases from J, the gap between germline ends came to 6 bases. Germline V gene lookup returns CDR1 ENHRY and CDR2 SYGVKD. CDR3 region: CAISESWDSYNEQFF. CDR3 DNA: TGTGCCATCAGTGAGTCTTGGGACTCCTACAATGAGCAGTTCTTC.

This clonotype was seen more than once but under ten times. V usage is TRBV15 and J usage is TRBJ2-1, with 7 bases that match TRBD2. Germline loops: CDR1 LNHNV, CDR2 YYDKDF (reference sequence). The CDR3 covers 16 residues. The J segment lost 1 base and the V segment lost 1 base, leaving 4 bases of the junction unmatched. The CDR3 spells CATSRGWEGSYNEQFF. Here the CDR3 DNA reads TGTGCCACCAGCAGAGGATGGGAGGGGTCCTACAATGAGCAGTTCTTC.

On this clonotype itself: Sequence at one end of the junction differs from germline and may be a read error. The chain links TRBV5-6 to TRBJ2-3, with 7 bases lining up with TRBD1. Germline assignment: CDR1 SGHDT and CDR2 YYEEEE. The CDR3 contains 12 residues. CDR3 sequence: CASSLVTGQTIF. CDR3 DNA: TGTGCCAGCAGCTTGGTAACGGGACAGACGATTTTT.

This clonotype was observed at least ten times. CDR3 bases: TGTGCCAGCAGTGTGCAGGACGAGCAGTACTTC. The encoded protein is CASSVQDEQYF. The V and J genes are TRBV2 and TRBJ2-7; no firm D call. V lost 4 bases to trimming and J lost 5 bases, with 6 bases between them. Per the germline V gene, CDR1 is SNHLY and CDR2 is FYNNEI. CDR3 length: 11 residues.

This clonotype turned up a few times. The chain couples TRBV6-5 to TRBJ2-2; tentative D call: TRBD2 (5 bases). This CDR3 contains 15 residues. The germline CDR1 and CDR2 sequences are MNHEY and SVGAGI. V was shortened by 4 bases and J by 0 bases, with 9 bases between the two germline ends. CDR3 sequence reads: CASSFGLANTGELFF. The CDR3 DNA reads TGTGCCAGCAGTTTCGGACTCGCGAACACCGGGGAGCTGTTTTTT.

The V gene is TRBV19, the J gene TRBJ2-1; D perhaps matches TRBD1 (5 bases). Trimming stripped 5 bases from V and 2 bases from J, with 16 bases between. The length of the CDR3 is 16 residues. CDR1 is LNHDA and CDR2 is SQIVND in the germline V gene (reference sequence). The CDR3 sequence: CASSRSRQSPYNEQFF. The CDR3 DNA follows: TGTGCCAGTAGTCGTTCGCGACAGTCCCCCTACAATGAGCAGTTCTTC.

This rearrangement joins TRBV30 to TRBJ1-3; no clear D gene. The CDR3 is 12 residues long. V shed 5 bases and J shed 0 bases, with 5 bases lying between them. Germline V gene sequence: CDR1 GTSNPN, CDR2 SVGIG (reference sequence). The CDR3 DNA reads as TGTGCCTGGCAGCCCTCTGGAAACACCATATATTTT. It encodes CAWQPSGNTIYF.

This clonotype has more than one count but fewer than ten. The CDR3 reads CASSSFPDRVDGYTF. As DNA, the CDR3 is TGTGCCAGCAGCTCCTTTCCGGACAGGGTGGATGGCTACACCTTC. The chain carries TRBV7-9 and TRBJ1-2, with 8 positions matching TRBD1. Germline V lookup: CDR1 SEHNR, CDR2 FQNEAQ (reference sequence). This CDR3 comprises 15 residues. V lost 4 bases and J lost 6; bases outside the gene matches: 10.